These T cell receptor beta chains were read from a single sample in a study of blood T cell repertoires in COVID-19. The repertoire was sequenced with immunoSEQ multiplex PCR; TCRdb's copy has only in-frame clones and lacks some. The sample lists roughly 200,000 clones, approximately 85% occurring once. Sequencing was done on a sample of peripheral blood. The receptors were sampled from an elderly woman with acute or convalescent COVID-19. CDR3s include the opening cysteine and the closing phenylalanine or tryptophan. Fields, in order: J gene, clone size, CDR3 length, V gene, D gene, CDR3 protein, CDR3 DNA. D genes are given only for firm matches. Size is omitted from some rows. Given values are once, few, many or a class for expanded clones.

>TRBJ2-1|.|15|TRBV28|.
CASSLLAGSYNEQFF
TGTGCCAGCAGTTTATTGGCGGGGAGCTACAATGAGCAGTTCTTC
>TRBJ1-2|.|14|TRBV6-2/TRBV6-3|TRBD1
CASSYVEGASGYTF
TGTGCCAGCAGTTACGTCGAGGGGGCAAGCGGCTACACCTTC
>TRBJ2-1|.|16|TRBV7-3|TRBD2
CASSLPGTSATNEQFF
TGTGCCAGCAGCCTTCCCGGGACTAGCGCAACTAATGAGCAGTTCTTC
>TRBJ1-2|once|13|TRBV18|.
CASSSLLDYGYTF
TGTGCCAGCTCAAGCCTCCTAGACTATGGCTACACCTTC
>TRBJ2-3|.|12|TRBV5-1|.
CASSFSTDTQYF
TGCGCCAGCAGCTTCTCCACAGATACGCAGTATTTT
>TRBJ1-5|.|15|TRBV9|.
CASSHTEQGLKPQHF
TGTGCCAGCAGCCATACAGAACAGGGTTTGAAGCCCCAGCATTTT
>TRBJ1-2|.|13|TRBV16|.
CASSIWAGQGYTF
TGTGCCAGCAGCATCTGGGCAGGGCAAGGCTACACCTTC
>TRBJ1-3|.|14|TRBV28|.
CASSLLNSGNTIYF
TGTGCCAGCAGTTTATTAAACTCTGGAAACACCATATATTTT
>TRBJ1-1|.|12|TRBV29-1|TRBD1
CSVSQGATEAFF
TGCAGCGTTTCACAGGGGGCAACTGAAGCTTTCTTT
>TRBJ1-2|once|13|TRBV18|.
CASSPRGGDGYTF
TGTGCCAGCTCACCTCGGGGGGGCGATGGCTACACCTTC
>TRBJ1-1|.|14|TRBV5-1|TRBD1
CASSLQGLHAEAFF
TGCGCCAGCAGCTTACAGGGGCTTCACGCTGAAGCTTTCTTT
>TRBJ1-1|few|12|TRBV6-5|.
CASSSSWTEAFF
TGTGCCAGCTCGAGTAGCTGGACTGAAGCTTTCTTT
>TRBJ1-2|.|12|TRBV5-1|.
CASKGEVAGYTF
TGCGCCAGCAAAGGGGAGGTGGCTGGCTACACCTTC
>TRBJ2-3|.|14|TRBV6-2/TRBV6-3|TRBD1
CASSADRGTDTQYF
TGTGCCAGCAGTGCGGACAGGGGTACAGATACGCAGTATTTT
>TRBJ2-6|.|14|TRBV5-1|.
CASSLVAGANVLTF
TGCGCCAGCAGCTTGGTAGCTGGGGCCAACGTCCTGACTTTC
>TRBJ1-5|few|15|TRBV27|.
CASSLVQGPNQPQHF
TGTGCCAGCAGTTTGGTACAGGGCCCGAATCAGCCCCAGCATTTT
>TRBJ2-2|.|16|TRBV6-2/TRBV6-3|TRBD2
CASSLTSGLNTGELFF
TGTGCCAGCAGTTTAACTAGCGGGCTGAACACCGGGGAGCTGTTTTTT
>TRBJ2-5|once|12|TRBV29-1|.
CSVEDGSETQYF
TGCAGCGTTGAGGACGGGAGCGAGACCCAGTACTTC
>TRBJ2-3|.|15|TRBV4-3|.
CASSPLGAGSDTQYF
TGCGCCAGCAGCCCCTTGGGGGCAGGGTCAGATACGCAGTATTTT
>TRBJ1-2|.|13|TRBV6-2/TRBV6-3|.
CASSHGASGGYTF
TGTGCCAGCAGCCATGGGGCCTCGGGCGGCTACACCTTC
>TRBJ1-2|.|14|TRBV6-2/TRBV6-3|TRBD1
CASSYGTGLYGYTF
TGTGCCAGCAGTTACGGGACAGGACTTTATGGCTACACCTTC
>TRBJ2-5|few|14|TRBV24-1|.
CATSDRTAGETQYF
TGTGCCACCAGTGATCGGACGGCAGGGGAGACCCAGTACTTC
>TRBJ2-3|.|15|TRBV10-3|TRBD2
CAISDVDGGRNTQYF
TGTGCCATCAGTGACGTTGACGGGGGGAGGAATACGCAGTATTTT
>TRBJ2-3|.|11|TRBV6-6|.
CASSLTDTQYF
TGTGCCAGCAGCCTCACAGATACGCAGTATTTT
>TRBJ1-6|.|17|TRBV4-3|TRBD1
CASSQGGPGQFNSPLHF
TGCGCCAGCAGCCAAGGAGGGCCGGGACAGTTCAATTCACCCCTCCACTTT
>TRBJ1-2|.|13|TRBV27|.
CASSKTDFYGYTF
TGTGCCAGCAGTAAGACAGATTTCTATGGCTACACCTTC
>TRBJ2-6|few|12|TRBV12-3/TRBV12-4|.
CATVLGANVLTF
TGTGCCACCGTCCTTGGGGCCAACGTCCTGACTTTC
>TRBJ2-4|.|14|TRBV6-9|.
CASSYFNSQGIQYF
TGTGCCAGCAGTTATTTCAATTCCCAGGGCATTCAGTACTTC
>TRBJ1-5|.|15|TRBV28|.
CASSLLRGSNQPQHF
TGTGCCAGCAGTTTACTTAGGGGGAGCAATCAGCCCCAGCATTTT
>TRBJ2-7|once|15|TRBV7-2|TRBD1
CASSRGQGGSYEQYF
TGTGCCAGCAGCAGGGGACAGGGAGGGTCCTACGAGCAGTACTTC
>TRBJ2-3|.|13|TRBV30|.
CAWRTIATDTQYF
TGTGCCTGGAGAACGATAGCAACAGATACGCAGTATTTT
>TRBJ2-7|.|17|TRBV27|.
CASSPIRKREPSYEQYF
TGTGCCAGCAGTCCTATCCGGAAAAGGGAGCCTTCCTACGAGCAGTACTTC
>TRBJ2-2|.|18|TRBV6-2/TRBV6-3|.
CASSYSRVRRDYTGELFF
TGTGCCAGCAGTTACTCGAGGGTCCGGCGGGACTACACCGGGGAGCTGTTTTTT
>TRBJ1-5|.|18|TRBV5-6|.
CASSPSRPGSYSNQPQHF
TGTGCCAGCAGCCCAAGTCGTCCAGGGTCGTATAGCAATCAGCCCCAGCATTTT
>TRBJ2-7|.|12|TRBV9|TRBD2
CASSARGGEQYF
TGTGCCAGCAGCGCCCGGGGGGGCGAGCAGTACTTC
>TRBJ1-6|.|15|TRBV20-1|.
CSASISGGYNSPLHF
TGCAGTGCTAGTATTTCCGGAGGGTATAATTCACCCCTCCACTTT
>TRBJ2-2|.|13|TRBV2|.
CASRQTGYGELFF
TGTGCCAGCAGACAAACAGGGTACGGGGAGCTGTTTTTT
>TRBJ1-1|.|15|TRBV7-8|TRBD1
CASSSQGSPRETGFF
TGTGCCAGCAGCTCACAGGGGTCCCCTAGAGAGACAGGTTTCTTT
>TRBJ2-7|.|13|TRBV19|.
CATKNRAGYEQYF
TGTGCCACTAAAAACAGGGCCGGCTACGAGCAGTACTTC
>TRBJ1-2|.|14|TRBV7-8|TRBD1
CATLDRAFNYGYTF
TGTGCCACTCTAGACAGGGCCTTCAACTATGGCTACACCTTC
>TRBJ2-7|.|12|TRBV29-1|.
CSVAHSPYEQYF
TGCAGCGTTGCGCACAGCCCCTACGAGCAGTACTTC
>TRBJ1-1|.|16|TRBV28|TRBD1
CASSVGTGYRMAEAFF
TGTGCCAGCAGCGTCGGGACAGGTTATCGGATGGCTGAAGCTTTCTTT
>TRBJ1-2|.|14|TRBV28|.
CASRQTVGGYGYTF
TGTGCCAGCAGGCAGACGGTCGGGGGCTATGGCTACACCTTC
>TRBJ1-4|.|15|TRBV2|TRBD1
CASSPIGTGNEKLFF
TGTGCCAGCAGCCCGATCGGGACAGGGAACGAAAAACTGTTTTTT
>TRBJ2-1|few|15|TRBV5-4|.
CASSLEAGDLATGFF
TGTGCCAGCAGCTTGGAAGCGGGCGACCTCGCTACGGGGTTCTTC
>TRBJ1-1|.|13|TRBV7-3|TRBD1
CASSSIQGAEAFF
TGTGCCAGCAGCTCAATACAGGGGGCTGAAGCTTTCTTT
>TRBJ1-5|.|15|TRBV28|.
CASTFSGGVVQPQHF
TGTGCCAGCACCTTCTCGGGAGGAGTTGTTCAGCCCCAGCATTTT
>TRBJ2-1|.|12|TRBV6-2/TRBV6-3|TRBD2
CASSYSKAGEFF
TGTGCCAGCAGTTACTCGAAAGCGGGAGAGTTCTTC
>TRBJ2-7|.|13|TRBV6-6|.
CASSYSEGYEQYF
TGTGCCAGCAGTTACTCGGAGGGCTACGAGCAGTACTTC
>TRBJ1-1|once|15|TRBV7-3|.
CASSLGGRTNTEAFF
TGTGCCAGCAGCTTGGGGGGGCGGACGAACACTGAAGCTTTCTTT
>TRBJ2-1|.|11|TRBV19|.
CASRRGNEQFF
TGTGCCAGCCGACGGGGGAATGAGCAGTTCTTC
>TRBJ2-3|once|16|TRBV11-3|TRBD1
CASSSGQGYKSDTQYF
TGTGCCAGCAGCTCCGGACAGGGGTATAAATCAGATACGCAGTATTTT